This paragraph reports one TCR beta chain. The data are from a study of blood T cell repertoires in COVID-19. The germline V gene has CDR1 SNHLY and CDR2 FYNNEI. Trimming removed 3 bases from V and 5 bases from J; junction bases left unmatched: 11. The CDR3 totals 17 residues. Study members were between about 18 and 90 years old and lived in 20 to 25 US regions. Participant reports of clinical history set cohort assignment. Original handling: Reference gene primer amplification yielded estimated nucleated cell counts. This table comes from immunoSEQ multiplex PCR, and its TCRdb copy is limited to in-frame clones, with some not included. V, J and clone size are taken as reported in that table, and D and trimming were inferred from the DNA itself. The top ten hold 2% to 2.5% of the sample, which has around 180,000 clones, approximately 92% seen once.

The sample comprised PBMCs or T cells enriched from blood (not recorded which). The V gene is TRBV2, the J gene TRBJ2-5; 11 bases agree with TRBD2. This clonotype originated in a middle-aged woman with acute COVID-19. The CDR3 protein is CASSEILSGGAWETQYF. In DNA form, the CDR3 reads TGTGCCAGCAGTGAGATTCTTAGCGGGGGGGCCTGGGAGACCCAGTACTTC.